One TCR beta chain is described in this entry. Its antigen is as yet unknown. The record originates from a study of neoadjuvant nivolumab and ipilimumab in lung cancer. Study-wide findings and caveats: Only two of four nivolumab-treated tumors gained richness and clonality by surgery.

TCRdb's table, derived via immunoSEQ multiplex PCR, lists solely in-frame clones and lacks some. The profile shows around 10,000 clones, about four fifths of them singletons. The sequencing here drew on peripheral blood, taken before neoadjuvant nivolumab, alone or with ipilimumab. This TCR derives from an adult with non-small cell lung cancer.

The CDR3 DNA sequence: TGTGCCATCAGTGTAGGGCACACCGGGGAGCTGTTTTTT. Translation: CAISVGHTGELFF. The chain carries TRBV10-3 and TRBJ2-2; D gene ambiguous. The CDR3 has 13 residues. Germline V gives CDR1 ENHRY, CDR2 SYGVKD. Trimming shortened V by 4 bases and J by 3 bases, and 6 bases separated the two germline ends.